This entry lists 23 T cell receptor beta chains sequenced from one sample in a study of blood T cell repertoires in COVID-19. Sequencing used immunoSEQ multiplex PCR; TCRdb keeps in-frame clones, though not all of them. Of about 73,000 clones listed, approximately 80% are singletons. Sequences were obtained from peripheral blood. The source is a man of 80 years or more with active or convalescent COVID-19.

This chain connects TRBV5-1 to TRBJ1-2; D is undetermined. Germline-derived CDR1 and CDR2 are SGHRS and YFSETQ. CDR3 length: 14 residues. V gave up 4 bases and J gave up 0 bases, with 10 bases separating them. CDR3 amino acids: CASSPDGANYGYTF. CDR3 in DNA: TGCGCCAGCAGCCCCGACGGGGCTAACTATGGCTACACCTTC.

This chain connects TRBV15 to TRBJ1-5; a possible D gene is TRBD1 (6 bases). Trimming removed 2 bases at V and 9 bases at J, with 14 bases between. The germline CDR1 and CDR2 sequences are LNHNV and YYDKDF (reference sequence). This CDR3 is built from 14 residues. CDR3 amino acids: CATSRQSGDPPQHF. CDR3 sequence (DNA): TGTGCCACCAGCAGACAATCAGGGGACCCGCCCCAGCATTTT.

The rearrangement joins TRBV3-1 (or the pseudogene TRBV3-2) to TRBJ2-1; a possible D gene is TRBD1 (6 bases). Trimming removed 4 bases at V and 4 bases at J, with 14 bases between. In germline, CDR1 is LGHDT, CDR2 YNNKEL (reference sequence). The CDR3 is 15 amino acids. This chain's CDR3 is CASSLHADRYNEQFF. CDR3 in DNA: TGTGCCAGCAGCCTACATGCGGACAGATACAATGAGCAGTTCTTC.

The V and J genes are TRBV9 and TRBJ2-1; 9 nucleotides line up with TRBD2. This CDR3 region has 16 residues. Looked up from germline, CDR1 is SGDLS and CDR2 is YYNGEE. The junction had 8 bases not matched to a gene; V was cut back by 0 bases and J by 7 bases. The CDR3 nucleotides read TGTGCCAGCAGCGTAGGGCCCCTTGCGGGAGGGAATGAGCAGTTCTTC. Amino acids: CASSVGPLAGGNEQFF.

CDR3 in amino acids: CASSSGQGHQPQHF. Here the CDR3 DNA reads TGTGCCAGCAGCTCCGGACAGGGACACCAGCCCCAGCATTTT. The chain employs TRBV7-9 and TRBJ1-5; 8 bases fit TRBD1. CDR1 and CDR2 (germline): SEHNR, FQNEAQ (reference sequence). V shed 4 bases and J 7 bases; nucleotides not matched to a gene: 6. This CDR3 is built from 14 residues.

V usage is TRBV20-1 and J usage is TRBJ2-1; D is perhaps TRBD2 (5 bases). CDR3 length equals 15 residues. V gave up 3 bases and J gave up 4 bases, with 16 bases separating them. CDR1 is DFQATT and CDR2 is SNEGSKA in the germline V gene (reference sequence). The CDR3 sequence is CSASHTADSYNEQFF. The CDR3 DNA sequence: TGCAGTGCTAGTCACACGGCGGACTCATACAATGAGCAGTTCTTC.

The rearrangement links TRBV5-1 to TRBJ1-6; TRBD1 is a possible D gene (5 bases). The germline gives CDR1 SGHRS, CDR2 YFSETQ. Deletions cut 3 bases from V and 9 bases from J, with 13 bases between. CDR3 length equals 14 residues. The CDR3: CASSWDGRSSPLHF. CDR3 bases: TGCGCCAGCAGCTGGGACGGGAGAAGTTCACCCCTCCACTTT.

CDR3 sequence reads: CASKAGINTGELFF. The CDR3 nucleotides are TGTGCCAGCAAGGCGGGGATTAACACCGGGGAGCTGTTTTTT. The chain links TRBV6-4 to TRBJ2-2; a possible D gene is TRBD2 (6 bases). The CDR3 is made up of 14 amino acids. V dropped 7 bases and J dropped 2 bases, with 11 bases sitting between them. CDR1 is MRHNA, CDR2 SNTAGT, per germline.

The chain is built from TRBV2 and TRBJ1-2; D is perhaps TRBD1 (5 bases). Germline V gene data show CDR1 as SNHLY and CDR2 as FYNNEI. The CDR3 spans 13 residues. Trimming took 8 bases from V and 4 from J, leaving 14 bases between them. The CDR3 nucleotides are TGTGCCAGCGGCGACAGAATCCCCTATGGCTACACCTTC. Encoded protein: CASGDRIPYGYTF.

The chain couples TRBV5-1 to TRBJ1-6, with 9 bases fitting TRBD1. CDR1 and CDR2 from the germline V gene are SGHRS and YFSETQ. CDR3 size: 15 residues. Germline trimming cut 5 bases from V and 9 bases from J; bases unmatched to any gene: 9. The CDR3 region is CASSYGQGRLSPLHF. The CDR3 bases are TGCGCCAGCAGTTACGGACAGGGGAGACTTTCACCCCTCCACTTT. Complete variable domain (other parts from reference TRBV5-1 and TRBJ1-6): KAGVTQTPRYLIKTRGQQVTLSCSPISGHRSVSWYQQTPGQGLQFLFEYFSETQRNKGNFPGRFSGRQFSNSRSEMNVSTLELGDSALYLCASSYGQGRLSPLHFGNGTRLTVT.

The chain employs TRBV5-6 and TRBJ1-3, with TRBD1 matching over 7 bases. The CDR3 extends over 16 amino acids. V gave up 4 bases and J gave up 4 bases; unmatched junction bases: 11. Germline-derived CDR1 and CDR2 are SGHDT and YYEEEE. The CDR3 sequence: CASSRPQGSWGNTIYF. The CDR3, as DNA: TGTGCCAGCAGCCGTCCACAGGGGAGTTGGGGAAACACCATATATTTT.

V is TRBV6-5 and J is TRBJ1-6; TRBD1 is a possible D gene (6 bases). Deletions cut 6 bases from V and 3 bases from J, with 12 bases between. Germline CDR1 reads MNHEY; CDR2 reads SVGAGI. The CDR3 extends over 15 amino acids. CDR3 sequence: CASSLGQSYNSPLHF. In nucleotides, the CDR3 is TGTGCCAGCAGCCTAGGACAGAGCTATAATTCACCCCTCCACTTT.

The CDR3 here is CATRGGGGTDTQYF. The CDR3 coding sequence is TGTGCCACCCGGGGGGGAGGGGGCACAGATACGCAGTATTTT. This chain uses TRBV5-4 with TRBJ2-3, with TRBD2 matching over 8 bases. V shed 9 bases, J shed 1 base, and the junction held 7 bases outside the gene matches. The CDR3 sequence is 14 residues long. Germline lookup yields CDR1 SGHNT and CDR2 YYREEE (reference sequence). The whole variable domain, remainder taken from reference TRBV5-4 and TRBJ2-3, is ETGVTQSPTHLIKTRGQQVTLRCSSQSGHNTVSWYQQALGQGPQFIFQYYREEENGRGNFPPRFSGLQFPNYSSELNVNALELDDSALYLCATRGGGGTDTQYFGPGTRLTVL.

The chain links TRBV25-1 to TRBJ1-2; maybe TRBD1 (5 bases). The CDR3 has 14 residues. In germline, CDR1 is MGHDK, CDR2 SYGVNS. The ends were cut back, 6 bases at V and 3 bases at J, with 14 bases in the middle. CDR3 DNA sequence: TGTGCCAGCAGGATGGACGAAGGGGACTATGGCTACACCTTC. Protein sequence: CASRMDEGDYGYTF.

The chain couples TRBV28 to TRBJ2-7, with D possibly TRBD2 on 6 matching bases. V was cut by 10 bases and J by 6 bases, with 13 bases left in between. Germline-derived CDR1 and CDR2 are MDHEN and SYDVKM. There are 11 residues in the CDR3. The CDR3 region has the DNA TGTGCCACCTCCCCCGGGGGCGAGCAGTACTTC. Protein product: CATSPGGEQYF.

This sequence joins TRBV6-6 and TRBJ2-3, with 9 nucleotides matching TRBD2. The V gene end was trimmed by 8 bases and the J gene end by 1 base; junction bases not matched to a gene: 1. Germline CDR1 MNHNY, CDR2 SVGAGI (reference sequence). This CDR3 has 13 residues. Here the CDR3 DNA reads TGTGCCAGCTTAGCGGGGGGCACAGATACGCAGTATTTT. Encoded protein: CASLAGGTDTQYF.

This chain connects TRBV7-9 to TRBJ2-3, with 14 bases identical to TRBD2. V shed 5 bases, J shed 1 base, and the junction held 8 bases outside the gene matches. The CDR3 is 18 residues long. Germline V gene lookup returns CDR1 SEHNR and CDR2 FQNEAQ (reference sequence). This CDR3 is CASSPRTSGGRGTDTQYF. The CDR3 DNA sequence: TGTGCCAGCAGCCCACGGACTAGCGGGGGGCGGGGCACAGATACGCAGTATTTT.

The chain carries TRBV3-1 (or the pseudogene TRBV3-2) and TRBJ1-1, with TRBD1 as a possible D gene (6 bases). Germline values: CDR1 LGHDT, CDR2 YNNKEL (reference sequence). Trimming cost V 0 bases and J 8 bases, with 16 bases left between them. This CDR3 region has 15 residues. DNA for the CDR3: TGTGCCAGCAGCCAAGACAGGGGTCCTTTTCGCGAAGCTTTCTTT. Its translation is CASSQDRGPFREAFF.

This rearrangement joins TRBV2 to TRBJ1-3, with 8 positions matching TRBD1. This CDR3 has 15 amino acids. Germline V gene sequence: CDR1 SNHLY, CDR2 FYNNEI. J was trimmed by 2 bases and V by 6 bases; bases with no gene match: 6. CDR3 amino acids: CASRVDRGTGNTIYF. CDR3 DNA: TGTGCCAGCAGAGTCGACAGGGGAACTGGAAACACCATATATTTT.

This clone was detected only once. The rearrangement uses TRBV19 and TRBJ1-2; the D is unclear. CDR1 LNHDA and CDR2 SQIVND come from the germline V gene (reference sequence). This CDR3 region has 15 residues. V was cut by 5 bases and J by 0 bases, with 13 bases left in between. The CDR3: CASSDRRRTNYGYTF. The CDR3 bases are TGTGCCAGTAGTGACCGTCGGCGGACTAACTATGGCTACACCTTC.

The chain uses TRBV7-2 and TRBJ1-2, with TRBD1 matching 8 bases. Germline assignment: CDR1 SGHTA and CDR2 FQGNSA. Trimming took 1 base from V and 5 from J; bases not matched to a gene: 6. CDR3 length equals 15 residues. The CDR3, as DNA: TGTGCCAGCAGCTTAGGTCCAGGGGGCACATATGGCTACACCTTC. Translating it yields CASSLGPGGTYGYTF.

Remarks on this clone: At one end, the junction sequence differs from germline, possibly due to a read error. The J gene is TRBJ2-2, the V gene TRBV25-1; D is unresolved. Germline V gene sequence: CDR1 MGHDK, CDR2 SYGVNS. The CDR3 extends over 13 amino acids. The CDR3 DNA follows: TGTGCCACCAGTCACGGGAACACCGGGGAGCTGTTTTTT. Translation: CATSHGNTGELFF.

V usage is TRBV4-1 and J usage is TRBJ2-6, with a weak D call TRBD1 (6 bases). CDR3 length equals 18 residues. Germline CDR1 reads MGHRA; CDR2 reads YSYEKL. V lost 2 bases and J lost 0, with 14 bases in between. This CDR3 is CASSQQTGTISGANVLTF. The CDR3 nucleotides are TGCGCCAGCAGCCAACAGACAGGAACCATCTCTGGGGCCAACGTCCTGACTTTC.